This T cell receptor (beta chain) was documented in a study of cytomegalovirus exposure and HLA in healthy donors. Study in general: Of approximately 400 genotyped donors, roughly 86% clustered with self-reported Caucasian donors.

PCR employed 60 Vbeta and 13 Jbeta primers. Here immunoSEQ multiplex PCR was the method, and the copy in TCRdb shows in-frame clones only, minus some. Found here are around 130,000 clones, about two thirds of them singletons; the top ten hold 2.5% to 3%. The junction had 2 bases not matched to a gene; V was cut back by 5 bases and J by 7 bases. Germline loops: CDR1 ENHRY, CDR2 SYGVKD. CDR3 length: 12 amino acids. This donor had no CMV serostatus on record. The sequence was obtained from a human donor in good health. Sequenced: PBMCs. This chain links TRBV10-3 with TRBJ1-5; 7 bases match TRBD1. In nucleotides, the CDR3 is TGTGCCATCAGTCCACAGGGGCAGCCCCAGCATTTT. As protein: CAISPQGQPQHF.